Presented here are 31 T cell receptor beta chains from one specimen sequenced in a study of blood T cell repertoires in COVID-19. The protocol was immunoSEQ multiplex PCR, while the TCRdb copy is restricted to in-frame clones and leaves out a portion. Counted here are 110,000 or so clones, 85% occurring once; the ten biggest clones make up about 13%. The sample comprised peripheral blood. The source is a human donor in a cohort sampled during active COVID-19.

The chain employs TRBV19 and TRBJ2-7; D is unclear. The CDR3 runs 13 residues. V was pared by 3 bases and J by 3 bases, with 9 bases between. Germline CDR1 and CDR2: LNHDA and SQIVND (reference sequence). Here the CDR3 reads CASSMAVNYEQYF. The DNA for the CDR3 is TGTGCCAGTAGTATGGCAGTAAACTACGAGCAGTACTTC.

V is TRBV7-2 and J is TRBJ2-5; TRBD1 might be the D (6 bases). CDR1 and CDR2 from the germline V gene are SGHTA and FQGNSA. The V end lost 0 bases, the J end lost 3 bases, and 14 bases lay between the germline ends. This CDR3 has 16 residues. The CDR3: CASSLAQPRGKETQYF. The CDR3 DNA reads TGTGCCAGCAGCTTAGCTCAACCCAGGGGAAAAGAGACCCAGTACTTC.

V usage is TRBV5-1 and J usage is TRBJ2-1; 9 bases match TRBD2. J was trimmed by 2 bases and V by 3 bases; bases with no gene match: 15. There are 19 residues in the CDR3. Germline V gene data show CDR1 as SGHRS and CDR2 as YFSETQ. The CDR3 reads CASSSSRQAGGPTYNEQFF. CDR3 nucleotides: TGCGCCAGCAGCTCCTCCAGGCAAGCGGGGGGCCCTACCTACAATGAGCAGTTCTTC.

With regard to this clone: One end of the junction varies from germline; a read error may be responsible. The chain joins TRBV9 to TRBJ2-1, with 8 bases that match TRBD2. The CDR3 is 12 residues long. From germline, CDR1 is SGDLS and CDR2 YYNGEE. The CDR3 spells CASSVDGTSLLF. The CDR3 DNA reads TGTGCCAGCAGCGTAGACGGGACTAGTCTGCTCTTC.

The chain links TRBV28 to TRBJ1-5, with TRBD1 matching 9 bases. Per the germline V gene, CDR1 is MDHEN and CDR2 is SYDVKM. With 1 base clipped from V and 6 bases from J, the junction kept 4 bases outside the gene matches. The CDR3 runs to 15 residues. CDR3 DNA: TGTGCCAGCAGTTTATCACAGGGGGCGGGTCAGCCCCAGCATTTT. Amino acid sequence: CASSLSQGAGQPQHF.

The rearrangement joins TRBV7-9 to TRBJ1-2, with 8 bases aligning to TRBD1. Germline assignment: CDR1 SEHNR and CDR2 FQNEAQ (reference sequence). With V trimmed by 5 bases and J by 4 bases, 3 bases remained unmatched. The CDR3 length is 13 residues. The CDR3 here is CASSGDRTYGYTF. In DNA form, the CDR3 reads TGTGCCAGCAGCGGGGACAGGACCTATGGCTACACCTTC.

The V gene is TRBV6-6, the J gene TRBJ2-3; 15 nucleotides align to TRBD2. This CDR3 region has 15 residues. V lost 6 bases to trimming and J lost 4 bases; unmatched junction nucleotides: 2. Per germline, CDR1 MNHNY and CDR2 SVGAGI (reference sequence). CDR3 sequence reads: CASRGTSGGPDTQYF. In DNA, the CDR3 is TGTGCCAGCAGGGGGACTAGCGGGGGGCCAGATACGCAGTATTTT.

This clone has just a few counts. V usage is TRBV24-1 and J usage is TRBJ2-7; 8 nucleotides match TRBD1. Trimming cost V 7 bases and J 7 bases; bases outside gene matches: 8. The CDR3 length is 13 residues. Per germline, CDR1 KGHDR and CDR2 SFDVKD. This CDR3 is CATSTDRAGEQYF. The CDR3 DNA reads as TGTGCCACCAGCACGGACAGGGCGGGGGAGCAGTACTTC.

The genes are TRBV4-3 and TRBJ1-5; a possible D gene is TRBD1 (5 bases). CDR3 length: 14 residues. Germline V gene data show CDR1 as LGHNA and CDR2 as YSLEER. V was clipped by 0 bases and J by 4 bases, with 7 bases between them. The CDR3 sequence is CASSQDYRNQPQHF. CDR3 bases: TGCGCCAGCAGCCAAGATTACAGGAATCAGCCCCAGCATTTT.

The V call is TRBV5-1, the J call TRBJ2-3; 8 bases agree with TRBD1. Germline assignment: CDR1 SGHRS and CDR2 YFSETQ. Trimming cost V 1 base and J 5 bases; bases outside gene matches: 3. The CDR3 is 14 amino acids. CDR3 loop: CASSLRTGLDTQYF. In DNA form, the CDR3 reads TGCGCCAGCAGCTTGAGGACAGGGCTAGATACGCAGTATTTT.

This clone was seen a handful of times. V is TRBV4-3 and J is TRBJ1-2, with 8 bases aligning to TRBD1. J lost 10 bases, V lost 4 bases, and 8 bases had no gene match. Germline V gene lookup returns CDR1 LGHNA and CDR2 YSLEER. There are 13 residues in the CDR3. CDR3 DNA: TGCGCCAGCAGCCGAGCGACAGGGGCCACCTACACCTTC. Translation: CASSRATGATYTF.

This clone was recorded a few times. V and J are TRBV6-2 or TRBV6-3 and TRBJ1-5; D may be TRBD1 (6 bases). This CDR3 region has 13 residues. The germline gives CDR1 MNHEY, CDR2 SVGEGT. The V end lost 4 bases, the J end lost 2 bases, and 6 bases lay between the germline ends. DNA for the CDR3: TGTGCCAGCAGTTGGACAGGCAATCAGCCCCAGCATTTT. This translates into CASSWTGNQPQHF.

This chain joins TRBV19 and TRBJ2-7; 9 nucleotides line up with TRBD1. The CDR3 is 15 amino acids. V lost 5 bases and J lost 4; bases outside the gene matches: 9. Germline lookup yields CDR1 LNHDA and CDR2 SQIVND (reference sequence). The DNA of the CDR3 is TGTGCCAGTAGTCCGCAGACAGGGGGTTGGTACGAGCAGTACTTC. Protein sequence: CASSPQTGGWYEQYF.

V gene TRBV7-9 combines with J gene TRBJ2-3, with 8 nucleotides matching TRBD1. Germline loops: CDR1 SEHNR, CDR2 FQNEAQ (reference sequence). This CDR3 has 16 amino acids. V lost 2 bases and J lost 3; bases outside the gene matches: 7. DNA for the CDR3: TGTGCCAGCAGCTTAAGTTTCCAGGGGGCAACAGATACGCAGTATTTT. It yields the protein CASSLSFQGATDTQYF. The variable domain in full, completed from reference TRBV7-9 and TRBJ2-3, reads DTGVSQNPRHKITKRGQNVTFRCDPISEHNRLYWYRQTLGQGPEFLTYFQNEAQLEKSRLLSDRFSAERPKGSFSTLEIQRTEQGDSAMYLCASSLSFQGATDTQYFGPGTRLTVL.

The gene calls are TRBV7-6 and TRBJ2-2; TRBD2 might be the D (6 bases). The ends were cut back, 10 bases at V and 3 bases at J, with 9 bases in the middle. Germline-derived CDR1 and CDR2 are SGHVS and FNYEAQ. The CDR3 consists of 12 residues. The CDR3 region has the DNA TGTGCCACCGGGGAGGACACCGGGGAGCTGTTTTTT. Translated: CATGEDTGELFF.

This chain joins TRBV15 and TRBJ1-2; 7 bases are a match to TRBD1. J lost 5 bases, V lost 0 bases, and 9 bases had no gene match. From germline, CDR1 is LNHNV and CDR2 YYDKDF (reference sequence). The CDR3 is 16 residues long. CDR3 protein: CATSRDVDRDVYGYTF. In nucleotides, the CDR3 is TGTGCCACCAGCAGAGACGTAGACAGGGACGTTTATGGCTACACCTTC.

J is TRBJ1-1 and V is TRBV19; 9 bases fit TRBD1. CDR1 LNHDA and CDR2 SQIVND come from the germline V gene (reference sequence). The CDR3 extends over 15 amino acids. Losses at the gene ends were 3 bases for V and 5 bases for J; bases not matched to a gene: 7. The DNA for the CDR3 is TGTGCCAGTAGTATCGACGGGACAGGGTGGACTGAAGCTTTCTTT. Residues: CASSIDGTGWTEAFF.

This chain joins TRBV6-2 or TRBV6-3 and TRBJ2-6; TRBD1 matches at 8 bases. V was clipped by 2 bases and J by 1 base; unmatched bases: 7. The CDR3 is 18 residues long. CDR1 is MNHEY and CDR2 is SVGEGT in the germline V gene. CDR3 in amino acids: CASSYLGQGVSGANVLTF. The CDR3 DNA is TGTGCCAGCAGTTACCTAGGACAGGGAGTATCTGGGGCCAACGTCCTGACTTTC.

This clone was seen just once. V and J are TRBV30 and TRBJ1-2; D not resolved. The V end was cut by 8 bases, the J end by 4 bases, with 2 bases between. Germline CDR1 reads GTSNPN; CDR2 reads SVGIG (reference sequence). The CDR3 has 8 amino acids. For the CDR3, the DNA is TGTGCCCTCTATGGCTACACCTTC. Residues: CALYGYTF.

V is TRBV25-1 and J is TRBJ1-4, with a weak D call TRBD1 (5 bases). This CDR3 contains 16 residues. CDR1 and CDR2 from the germline V gene are MGHDK and SYGVNS. The V end was cut by 1 base, the J end by 7 bases, with 16 bases between. The CDR3: CASSESPGPWGEKLFF. The DNA for the CDR3 is TGTGCCAGCAGTGAATCGCCAGGGCCATGGGGTGAAAAACTGTTTTTT.

The V and J genes are TRBV19 and TRBJ2-7, with 11 bases identical to TRBD1. This CDR3 contains 18 residues. The V and J ends lost 2 bases and 4 bases, in that order; junction bases with no gene match: 13. Germline assignment: CDR1 LNHDA and CDR2 SQIVND (reference sequence). The CDR3 DNA sequence: TGTGCCAGTAGTATACTGTCCCCGGGACAGGGGGAAGGTTACGAGCAGTACTTC. Translating gives CASSILSPGQGEGYEQYF.

The table lists this clone with a count of one. The chain has TRBV2 and TRBJ2-2; TRBD1 matches at 8 bases. The J segment lost 11 bases and the V segment lost 7 bases, leaving 9 bases of the junction unmatched. Germline CDR1 and CDR2: SNHLY and FYNNEI. The CDR3 consists of 13 residues. CDR3 in amino acids: CASTGQGGLELFF. CDR3 sequence (DNA): TGTGCCAGCACCGGACAGGGAGGTTTAGAGCTGTTTTTT.

The V gene is TRBV2, the J gene TRBJ1-4; tentatively, D is TRBD1 (6 bases). Germline loops: CDR1 SNHLY, CDR2 FYNNEI. V shed 5 bases and J shed 7 bases, with 14 bases lying between them. This CDR3 is built from 14 residues. CDR3 sequence (DNA): TGTGCCAGCAGTTTCAGGGGTCATTCTGAAAAACTGTTTTTT. Its protein is CASSFRGHSEKLFF.

V is TRBV7-2 and J is TRBJ2-7, with 10 bases aligning to TRBD1. Germline V lookup: CDR1 SGHTA, CDR2 FQGNSA. CDR3 length: 15 residues. The V and J ends lost 4 bases and 2 bases, in that order; junction bases with no gene match: 5. The CDR3 DNA is TGTGCCAGCAGCTCCCAGACAGGGGGCACCTACGAGCAGTACTTC. This encodes CASSSQTGGTYEQYF.

In this sample, this clone turned up once. The chain employs TRBV3-1 (or the pseudogene TRBV3-2) and TRBJ2-1, with 9 bases that match TRBD2. The germline gives CDR1 LGHDT, CDR2 YNNKEL (reference sequence). CDR3 length: 14 amino acids. J lost 10 bases, V lost 4 bases, and 8 bases had no gene match. The CDR3 spells CASSPAGGAGEQFF. The CDR3 nucleotides are TGTGCCAGCAGCCCTGCGGGGGGGGCTGGAGAGCAGTTCTTC.

V gene TRBV7-6 combines with J gene TRBJ2-3, with 12 positions matching TRBD2. Germline lookup yields CDR1 SGHVS and CDR2 FNYEAQ. CDR3 length: 17 amino acids. Germline trimming cut 8 bases from V and 4 bases from J; bases unmatched to any gene: 13. The CDR3 protein is CASALGLAGGPADTQYF. The CDR3 DNA reads as TGTGCCAGCGCCTTGGGTCTAGCGGGGGGGCCCGCAGATACGCAGTATTTT.

J is TRBJ2-7 and V is TRBV28, with a weak D call TRBD1 (7 bases). Trimming stripped 6 bases from V and 6 bases from J, with 18 bases between. The CDR3 has 14 residues. CDR1 is MDHEN and CDR2 is SYDVKM in the germline V gene. The CDR3 loop is CASSLQGGEGEQYF. CDR3 coding DNA: TGTGCCAGCAGCCTTCAGGGGGGTGAGGGCGAGCAGTACTTC. Variable domain in full (rest from reference TRBV28 and TRBJ2-7): DVKVTQSSRYLVKRTGEKVFLECVQDMDHENMFWYRQDPGLGLRLIYFSYDVKMKEKGDIPEGYSVSREKKERFSLILESASTNQTSMYLCASSLQGGEGEQYFGPGTRLTVT.

The chain carries TRBV28 and TRBJ2-1; TRBD1 aligns across 8 bases. The CDR3 runs to 16 residues. Germline values: CDR1 MDHEN, CDR2 SYDVKM. V dropped 8 bases and J dropped 0; count of bases not matched to a gene: 9. In DNA form, the CDR3 reads TGTGCCAGCGACTCAGGGGGCTTGGGCTCCTACAATGAGCAGTTCTTC. This encodes CASDSGGLGSYNEQFF.

The chain has TRBV11-3 and TRBJ2-2; D perhaps matches TRBD2 (7 bases). This CDR3 spans 15 amino acids. V was trimmed by 5 bases and J by 1 base, leaving 11 bases between them. Looked up from germline, CDR1 is SGHNT and CDR2 is YENEEA. Here the CDR3 reads CASSRGGLNTGELFF. CDR3 sequence (DNA): TGTGCCAGCAGCCGCGGGGGCCTGAACACCGGGGAGCTGTTTTTT.

The V gene is TRBV13, the J gene TRBJ2-3, with D hard to call. CDR3 length: 14 amino acids. The V gene's germline CDR1 is PRHDT and CDR2 FYEKMQ (reference sequence). The V and J ends lost 6 bases and 0 bases respectively, with 10 bases between them. The CDR3 protein is CASRATISTDTQYF. The CDR3 region has the DNA TGTGCCAGCAGGGCCACTATTAGCACAGATACGCAGTATTTT.

The chain links TRBV7-9 to TRBJ1-1; D perhaps matches TRBD1 (5 bases). Trimming removed 5 bases from V and 1 base from J, with 17 bases in between. CDR3 size: 16 residues. The germline V gene has CDR1 SEHNR and CDR2 FQNEAQ (reference sequence). CDR3 protein: CASSLTSGLPNTEAFF. CDR3 DNA: TGTGCCAGCAGCCTCACATCGGGACTGCCGAACACTGAAGCTTTCTTT. Using reference TRBV7-9 and TRBJ1-1 for the parts outside the CDR3, the full variable domain is DTGVSQNPRHKITKRGQNVTFRCDPISEHNRLYWYRQTLGQGPEFLTYFQNEAQLEKSRLLSDRFSAERPKGSFSTLEIQRTEQGDSAMYLCASSLTSGLPNTEAFFGQGTRLTVV.